The clone carrying this TCR beta chain came up many times. Primers used for first-strand cDNA, a TRAV- and TRBV-specific set, covered both alpha and beta chains. TCRs were amplified for around 21 PCR cycles with a constant-region primer and V-primer adapter. TCRdb ran MiXCR on the reads and lists one entry per CDR3 protein. The sample holds about 39,000 distinct CDR3 sequences, about a third seen once. Germline CDR1 reads SGHTA; CDR2 reads FQGNSA. The CDR3 extends over 16 amino acids. J lost 4 bases, V lost 3 bases, and 8 bases had no gene match. These data come from a study of low-dose radiotherapy and immunotherapy resistance in tumors. Study-wide context: Cohort 1 was given 0.5 Gy fractions every 2 weeks, 6.5 Gy in total. A daily 300 mg dose of oral aspirin was taken by patients for four cycles from cycle 1 day 1. Patients were treated with intravenous nivolumab at 240 mg every two weeks and were also dosed with ipilimumab at 1 mg/kg every six weeks.

Time point specified: before trial treatment. The rearrangement links TRBV7-2 to TRBJ2-2; TRBD1 matches 7 bases. This receptor was obtained from a male donor with gallbladder cancer. This specimen was PBMCs, taken before treatment. CDR3 coding DNA: TGTGCCAGCAGCTTCAAAACCGGGACAGCCACCGGGGAGCTGTTTTTT. Its protein product is CASSFKTGTATGELFF.